This T cell receptor beta chain was retrieved from a study of blood T cell repertoires in COVID-19. Study details: From the United States, Italy and Spain came samples of acute and convalescent COVID-19. Nucleic acid was either cDNA or gDNA, and it came from T cells, B-cell-depleted T cells, or PBMCs.

Source study methods: Researchers report that nucleated cell counts were estimated from reference gene primer amplification. Some clones are missing from TCRdb's copy, which holds only in-frame ones; the method was immunoSEQ multiplex PCR. That table furnishes V, J and clone size, whereas the DNA furnished D and trimming. The sample shows some 99,000 clones, 80% to 90% of them seen only once. Seattle's cohort entered during active infection and was followed longitudinally. Germline V gene data show CDR1 as SEHNR and CDR2 as FQNEAQ (reference sequence). The CDR3 runs to 16 residues. V lost 5 bases to trimming and J lost 0 bases; unmatched junction nucleotides: 6.

The sequencing sample was made of peripheral blood. The chain couples TRBV7-9 to TRBJ2-1, with 8 bases that match TRBD1. This sequence originates from a human donor with COVID-19, enrolled during active disease. The donor label of this sample is uncertain. CDR3 in amino acids: CASSRRGPNSYNEQFF. The CDR3 DNA sequence: TGTGCCAGCAGCCGCAGGGGGCCAAACTCCTACAATGAGCAGTTCTTC.